Presented here are 5 T cell receptor beta chains from one specimen sequenced in a study of shared clonotypes between healthy human individuals. Sequencing used immunoSEQ multiplex PCR; TCRdb keeps in-frame clones, though not all of them. Of some 650,000 clones detected, more than 95% appear once; the ten largest clones hold roughly 0.05%. The specimen was naive CD4+ T cells sorted from blood. Subset noted: CD45RA+ positively selected. These receptors were collected from a woman in her 30s in good health.

V and J are TRBV7-8 and TRBJ2-7; possible D gene TRBD2, 5 bases. Germline CDR1 reads SGHVS; CDR2 reads FQNEAQ. This CDR3 has 14 amino acids. V lost 2 bases to trimming and J lost 0 bases, with 8 bases between them. CDR3 amino acids: CASSLTRDSYEQYF. The DNA for the CDR3 is TGTGCCAGCAGCTTAACTAGGGACTCCTACGAGCAGTACTTC.

As regards this clone: Other DNA variants within this sample encode the same CDR3. This chain joins TRBV18 and TRBJ2-3; 9 nucleotides match TRBD2. The CDR3 length is 14 residues. Germline trimming cut 3 bases from V and 3 bases from J; bases unmatched to any gene: 1. From germline, CDR1 is KGHSH and CDR2 LQKENI. CDR3 DNA: TGTGCCAGCTCACCCACTAGCGGGACAGATACGCAGTATTTT. Translating it yields CASSPTSGTDTQYF.

The V gene is TRBV23-1, the J gene TRBJ1-5, with D possibly being TRBD1 (6 bases). TRBV23-1 counts as an open reading frame of uncertain function. The CDR3 is 16 residues long. V was clipped by 8 bases and J by 2 bases, with 19 bases between them. CDR3 amino acids: CASATGGPGGNQPQHF. Here the CDR3 DNA reads TGCGCCAGCGCCACGGGGGGCCCCGGGGGCAATCAGCCCCAGCATTTT.

The CDR3 region is CASSLSRVQPQHF. CDR3 in DNA: TGTGCCAGCAGTTTATCTAGGGTTCAGCCCCAGCATTTT. The chain links TRBV27 to TRBJ1-5, with D uncertain. The CDR3 runs to 13 residues. Per the germline V gene, CDR1 is MNHEY and CDR2 is SMNVEV (reference sequence). V was trimmed by 0 bases and J by 6 bases, leaving 6 bases between them.

The chain uses TRBV28 and TRBJ2-7; TRBD2 might be the D (7 bases). The CDR3 is 18 residues long. The germline CDR1 and CDR2 sequences are MDHEN and SYDVKM. V lost 3 bases and J lost 1, with 22 bases in between. Here the CDR3 DNA reads TGTGCCAGCAGTTTCTACTTAGGGGGGGGAGGGACTTCCTACGAGCAGTACTTC. It specifies CASSFYLGGGGTSYEQYF.